Below, 24 T cell receptor beta chains from the same sample are listed, as sequenced in a study of breast tumors, draining lymph nodes, adjacent tissues. The lymph nodes were axillary draining lymph nodes from breast cancer patients. A single record per CDR3 protein comes from TCRdb applying MiXCR to the multiplex PCR reads. Of around 120,000 distinct CDR3 sequences listed, 20% are singletons. What was sequenced was axillary lymph node tissue. The receptors originated from a female donor with breast cancer. Some clones in this sample may be carry-over from other donors' samples.

This clonotype was recorded at least ten times. J is TRBJ2-2 and V is TRBV20-1; TRBD2 matches 14 bases. V was clipped by 6 bases and J by 6 bases; unmatched bases: 3. The CDR3 loop spans 14 amino acids. CDR1 DFQATT and CDR2 SNEGSKA come from the germline V gene (reference sequence). The CDR3 loop is CSAGTSGRAGELFF. The CDR3 nucleotides read TGCAGTGCCGGGACTAGCGGGAGAGCCGGGGAGCTGTTTTTT.

Many counts were recorded for this clonotype. CDR3 sequence (DNA): TGTGCCAGCGCTAGCTATGGGACTAGCGGAGCCTACGAGCAGTACTTC. Its protein is CASASYGTSGAYEQYF. The V gene is TRBV6-1, the J gene TRBJ2-7, with TRBD2 identical over 11 bases. Trimming took 8 bases from V and 2 from J; bases not matched to a gene: 11. CDR3 length equals 16 residues. Germline lookup yields CDR1 MNHNS and CDR2 SASEGT.

In DNA, the CDR3 is TGTGCCAGCAGTTTATACGGCGGCCACAATGAGCAGTTCTTC. It encodes CASSLYGGHNEQFF. The V and J genes are TRBV27 and TRBJ2-1; D is ambiguous. This CDR3 comprises 14 residues. The germline V gene encodes CDR1 MNHEY and CDR2 SMNVEV (reference sequence). V was clipped by 1 base and J by 5 bases, with 9 bases between them.

This clonotype occurred once. A much more abundant neighbour one base away suggests this may be a read error. The J gene is TRBJ2-1, the V gene TRBV2; 11 bases line up with TRBD1. Germline V gene lookup returns CDR1 SNHLY and CDR2 FYNNEI. This CDR3 comprises 15 residues. This chain's CDR3 is CARSDGTGGVNEQFF. CDR3 DNA: TGTGCCAGAAGTGATGGGACAGGGGGGGTCAATGAGCAGTTCTTC.

The sample holds many counts of this clonotype. This chain joins TRBV24-1 and TRBJ2-5, with no clear D. V dropped 2 bases and J dropped 2 bases, with 11 bases sitting between them. CDR1 and CDR2 from the germline V gene are KGHDR and SFDVKD. The CDR3 totals 15 residues. The CDR3 bases are TGTGCCACCAGTGATTCCGCGGCGGCACAAGAGACCCAGTACTTC. Protein: CATSDSAAAQETQYF.

This clonotype was picked up many times. J is TRBJ1-3 and V is TRBV2; the D is unclear. V was trimmed by 5 bases and J by 0 bases, leaving 11 bases between them. Germline V gene data show CDR1 as SNHLY and CDR2 as FYNNEI. The CDR3 has 15 residues. This chain's CDR3 is CASSRILSSGNTIYF. The CDR3 bases are TGTGCCAGCAGTCGGATTTTGAGCTCTGGAAACACCATATATTTT.

This clonotype was seen at least ten times. This chain links TRBV6-5 with TRBJ2-1; 8 nucleotides line up with TRBD2. The V gene end was trimmed by 6 bases and the J gene end by 8 bases; junction bases not matched to a gene: 6. Germline values: CDR1 MNHEY, CDR2 SVGAGI. This CDR3 spans 13 amino acids. CDR3 amino acids: CASSPREGDEQFF. Written as DNA, the CDR3 is TGTGCCAGCAGCCCCCGGGAGGGTGATGAGCAGTTCTTC.

This clonotype has a count of ten or more. In nucleotides, the CDR3 is TGTGCCAGCAGCCTAGGTTCAGGGGTAGAGACGCAGTATTTT. It specifies CASSLGSGVETQYF. This sequence joins TRBV7-9 and TRBJ2-3, with D perhaps TRBD1 (6 bases). Germline V gene sequence: CDR1 SEHNR, CDR2 FQNEAQ (reference sequence). Trimming left V 5 bases short and J 9 bases short, with 18 bases between. The CDR3 is made up of 14 amino acids.

Concerning this clonotype: A much larger clone sits a single nucleotide away, making a read error possible. As the CDR3 is not closed by the conserved phenylalanine or tryptophan, this likely results from a read error. This chain's CDR3 is CASSLGAGVGYNEQFS. CDR3 in DNA: TGTGCCAGCAGCTTAGGAGCGGGAGTGGGGTACAATGAGCAGTTCTCC. The chain combines TRBV7-3 with TRBJ2-1, with 8 bases that match TRBD2. The CDR3 spans 16 residues. V trimming: 2 bases; J trimming: 4 bases; junction bases outside the gene matches: 7. The germline V gene has CDR1 SGHTA and CDR2 FQGTGA.

This clonotype was seen repeatedly, ten times or more. This rearrangement joins TRBV4-1 to TRBJ2-7, with unresolved D. Between the trimmed V and J ends, which lost 3 bases and 3 bases, there was a span of 9 bases. The germline V gene encodes CDR1 MGHRA and CDR2 YSYEKL. CDR3 length: 13 amino acids. The CDR3 nucleotides are TGCGCCAGCAGCCACAACATGAACTACGAGCAGTACTTC. It yields the protein CASSHNMNYEQYF.

The V and J genes are TRBV6-6 and TRBJ1-5, with 7 bases that match TRBD1. In germline, CDR1 is MNHNY, CDR2 SVGAGI (reference sequence). The CDR3 spans 18 residues. The junction had 13 bases not matched to a gene; V was cut back by 5 bases and J by 0 bases. The CDR3 sequence is CASSDRQGWIYSNQPQHF. CDR3 coding DNA: TGTGCCAGCAGTGATAGACAGGGTTGGATTTATAGCAATCAGCCCCAGCATTTT.

The V and J genes are TRBV20-1 and TRBJ1-1, with 8 bases that match TRBD1. This CDR3 comprises 13 residues. The germline CDR1 and CDR2 sequences are DFQATT and SNEGSKA (reference sequence). V lost 5 bases to trimming and J lost 11 bases; unmatched junction nucleotides: 13. The chain's CDR3 is CSAYRTGPQKAFF. DNA of the CDR3: TGCAGTGCTTACCGGACAGGGCCCCAAAAGGCTTTCTTT.

Remarks on this clonotype: This may be a read error: a much more frequent sequence differs by one nucleotide. The chain is built from TRBV18 and TRBJ2-3; D could derive from TRBD1 or TRBD2 (5 bases each). Trimming shortened V by 6 bases and J by 4 bases, and 8 bases separated the two germline ends. This CDR3 region has 12 residues. Germline lookup yields CDR1 KGHSH and CDR2 LQKENI. The CDR3 sequence: CASSGVADTQYF. The CDR3 coding sequence is TGTGCCAGCTCGGGGGTGGCAGATACGCAGTATTTT.

This clonotype occurred many times. The chain is built from TRBV7-9 and TRBJ1-2; 11 bases align to TRBD1. CDR3 length: 15 residues. CDR1 and CDR2 from the germline V gene are SEHNR and FQNEAQ (reference sequence). The V gene end was trimmed by 3 bases and the J gene end by 8 bases; junction bases not matched to a gene: 8. As DNA, the CDR3 is TGTGCCAGCAGCTTCCAAGGACAGGGGGCGCAGGGCTACACCTTC. Its translation is CASSFQGQGAQGYTF. The full variable domain, rest sourced from reference TRBV7-9 and TRBJ1-2, is DTGVSQNPRHKITKRGQNVTFRCDPISEHNRLYWYRQTLGQGPEFLTYFQNEAQLEKSRLLSDRFSAERPKGSFSTLEIQRTEQGDSAMYLCASSFQGQGAQGYTFGSGTRLTVV.

This clonotype was seen repeatedly, ten times or more. This rearrangement joins TRBV6-1 to TRBJ2-3; 7 bases match TRBD2. Germline values: CDR1 MNHNS, CDR2 SASEGT. V dropped 6 bases and J dropped 1; count of bases not matched to a gene: 4. This CDR3 contains 14 residues. This chain's CDR3 is CASRRELGTDTQYF. In nucleotides, the CDR3 is TGTGCCAGCAGGCGGGAGTTGGGCACAGATACGCAGTATTTT.

In this sample, this clonotype turned up many times. V is TRBV14 and J is TRBJ1-2; no reliable D call. CDR3 length equals 13 residues. The germline gives CDR1 SGHDN, CDR2 FVKESK. Trimming took 0 bases from V and 7 from J, leaving 9 bases between them. The CDR3 spells CASSQDYDGGYTF. The CDR3 DNA is TGTGCCAGCAGCCAAGATTATGATGGTGGCTACACCTTC.

This clonotype was counted ten times or more. The CDR3 DNA follows: TGTGCCAGCAGCCTTCGTAGGGACCAAAATTCACCCCTCCACTTT. It codes for CASSLRRDQNSPLHF. This sequence joins TRBV7-6 and TRBJ1-6; weak D call: TRBD1 (5 bases). The germline gives CDR1 SGHVS, CDR2 FNYEAQ. V was cut by 5 bases and J by 7 bases, with 15 bases left in between. The CDR3 sequence is 15 residues long.

V usage is TRBV19 and J usage is TRBJ1-6; 9 bases are a match to TRBD1. The V segment lost 5 bases and the J segment 7 bases; nucleotides outside the gene matches: 6. This CDR3 has 15 residues. Per germline, CDR1 LNHDA and CDR2 SQIVND (reference sequence). The CDR3 bases are TGTGCCAGTAGTGACAGGGGGATCCGAAATTCACCCCTCCACTTT. Translation gives CASSDRGIRNSPLHF.

Ten or more counts support this clonotype. This chain connects TRBV7-8 to TRBJ1-5; 9 positions match TRBD1. Germline V gives CDR1 SGHVS, CDR2 FQNEAQ. Germline trimming cut 2 bases from V and 6 bases from J; bases unmatched to any gene: 8. CDR3 size: 16 residues. The CDR3 DNA reads as TGTGCCAGCAGCTTATCCGGGACAGGGAATTTTCAGCCCCAGCATTTT. Amino acids: CASSLSGTGNFQPQHF.

The table lists this clonotype with many counts. The chain has TRBV5-1 and TRBJ2-2, with 10 nucleotides matching TRBD1. The CDR3 loop spans 15 amino acids. Germline lookup yields CDR1 SGHRS and CDR2 YFSETQ. After removal of 4 bases from V and 5 bases from J, the junction contained 5 bases not matched to a gene. CDR3 coding DNA: TGCGCCAGCAGCGACCGGGACAGGGGAACCGGGGAGCTGTTTTTT. This gives the protein CASSDRDRGTGELFF.

This clonotype has a count of ten or more. The V and J genes are TRBV5-1 and TRBJ2-7; tentative D call: TRBD1 (7 bases). Trimming took off 0 bases at V and 3 bases at J, with 16 bases between the two ends. The germline V gene encodes CDR1 SGHRS and CDR2 YFSETQ. This CDR3 is 16 amino acids long. The CDR3 protein is CASSLAVRGAGYEQYF. CDR3 in DNA: TGCGCCAGCAGCTTGGCCGTCAGGGGGGCCGGCTACGAGCAGTACTTC.

This clonotype showed up many times. V gene TRBV9 combines with J gene TRBJ2-2; TRBD1 agrees at 10 bases. Per the germline V gene, CDR1 is SGDLS and CDR2 is YYNGEE. V trimming: 1 base; J trimming: 7 bases; junction bases outside the gene matches: 7. CDR3 length: 16 amino acids. The CDR3 is CASSVSPTGGFGELFF. The CDR3 region has the DNA TGTGCCAGCAGCGTATCACCGACAGGGGGCTTCGGGGAGCTGTTTTTT.

There are many counts of this clonotype. The V and J genes are TRBV9 and TRBJ2-1; a weak D match, TRBD2 (6 bases). Trimming left V 4 bases short and J 9 bases short, with 14 bases between. There are 13 residues in the CDR3. CDR1 is SGDLS, CDR2 YYNGEE, per germline. The CDR3 DNA follows: TGTGCCAGCAGCTTAAGGACTACCACTGAGCAGTTCTTC. It is translated as CASSLRTTTEQFF.

The sample holds one count of this clonotype. With a much larger clone just one base away, this may be a read error. CDR3 DNA: TGTGCCAGTACCATCGGTGGGGGCGCAAACTTTGGCTACACCTTC. This encodes CASTIGGGANFGYTF. The chain couples TRBV19 to TRBJ1-2; D may be TRBD1 (6 bases). The CDR3 extends over 15 amino acids. Germline lookup yields CDR1 LNHDA and CDR2 SQIVND (reference sequence).